A selection of T cell receptor beta chains follows, all from one sample in a study of OX40 agonist ivuxolimab in advanced cancers. TCRdb's copy holds only in-frame clones and misses some; the assay was immunoSEQ multiplex PCR. The sample has tens of thousands of clones, 85% to 90% seen once. Specimen: CD4+ or CD8+ T cells sorted from blood, collected in a trial of the OX40 agonist ivuxolimab. The receptors come from an adult with an advanced solid tumor such as melanoma, head and neck, liver or kidney cancer. CDR3s include the opening cysteine and the closing phenylalanine or tryptophan. D genes are given only for firm matches. For some rows the clone size is stated as once, few or many, or as a class when expanded; others skip it.

len,v_gene,j_gene,abundance,d_gene,CDR3aa,CDR3nt
15,TRBV28,TRBJ2-1,NA,NA,CASSLGGTTYNEQFF,TGTGCCAGCAGTTTAGGGGGGACAACCTACAATGAGCAGTTCTTC
16,TRBV9,TRBJ2-3,once,NA,CASSPPRRGSTDTQYF,TGTGCCAGCAGCCCCCCCAGGAGGGGAAGCACAGATACGCAGTATTTT
16,TRBV28,TRBJ2-7,NA,TRBD2,CASSLGLAGGPPEQYF,TGTGCCAGCAGCTTGGGACTAGCGGGAGGGCCGCCCGAGCAGTACTTC
13,TRBV29-1,TRBJ2-3,NA,NA,CSVVRQFTDTQYF,TGCAGCGTTGTTCGACAGTTCACAGATACGCAGTATTTT
14,TRBV5-4,TRBJ1-2,NA,NA,CASSLAGGNYGYTF,TGTGCCAGCAGCTTGGCGGGGGGAAACTATGGCTACACCTTC
17,TRBV28,TRBJ2-5,once,TRBD2,CASTWTSGRAGAETQYF,TGTGCCAGCACCTGGACTAGCGGGAGGGCCGGGGCAGAGACCCAGTACTTC
16,TRBV7-9,TRBJ2-1,NA,TRBD2,CASSHQTSGVRWEQFF,TGTGCCAGCAGCCATCAAACTAGCGGGGTACGATGGGAGCAGTTCTTC
15,TRBV29-1,TRBJ1-3,NA,NA,CSVSNMGLSGNTIYF,TGCAGCGTGTCAAACATGGGGTTATCTGGAAACACCATATATTTT
13,TRBV9,TRBJ1-2,NA,NA,CASSVEGGDGYTF,TGTGCCAGCAGCGTAGAGGGCGGGGATGGCTACACCTTC
15,TRBV9,TRBJ2-1,NA,NA,CASSSRTGTANEQFF,TGTGCCAGCAGCAGTAGGACGGGGACCGCCAATGAGCAGTTCTTC
13,TRBV6-1,TRBJ1-4,NA,NA,CASVQGLYEKLFF,TGTGCCAGCGTACAGGGCCTGTATGAAAAACTGTTTTTT
15,TRBV4-1,TRBJ1-5,NA,NA,CASSQNRQSDQPQHF,TGCGCCAGCAGCCAAAACCGTCAGAGTGATCAGCCCCAGCATTTT
16,TRBV5-1,TRBJ1-3,NA,NA,CASSLGALSDGNTIYF,TGCGCCAGCAGCTTGGGTGCCCTTTCGGACGGAAACACCATATATTTT
13,TRBV7-3,TRBJ1-1,NA,NA,CASGDSGRTEAFF,TGTGCCAGCGGAGACAGTGGGCGAACTGAAGCTTTCTTT
13,TRBV11-1,TRBJ1-5,NA,NA,CASSLSVGQPQHF,TGTGCCAGCAGCTTAAGCGTCGGGCAGCCCCAGCATTTT
16,TRBV5-4,TRBJ2-3,NA,TRBD2,CASSLYQRGGIDTQYF,TGTGCCAGCAGCTTATATCAGCGGGGGGGCATAGATACGCAGTATTTT
16,TRBV7-9,TRBJ2-3,NA,TRBD2,CASSLGLGGEKDTQYF,TGTGCCAGCAGCTTAGGGTTGGGAGGGGAGAAAGATACGCAGTATTTT
22,TRBV4-2,TRBJ1-2,NA,NA,CASSRSRTSQGPTLKKGYGYTF,TGTGCCAGCAGCCGGTCCCGAACCTCACAGGGCCCCACTCTTAAAAAAGGCTATGGCTACACCTTC
14,TRBV5-6,TRBJ2-7,NA,NA,CASRPGGISYEQYF,TGTGCCAGCCGTCCGGGGGGCATTTCCTACGAGCAGTACTTC
13,TRBV27,TRBJ1-5,NA,TRBD1,CASSSDRVQPQHF,TGTGCCAGCAGTTCCGACAGGGTCCAGCCCCAGCATTTT
12,TRBV7-9,TRBJ2-3,NA,NA,CASSPHGDEQYF,TGTGCCAGCAGCCCTCATGGTGATGAGCAGTATTTT
20,TRBV7-3,TRBJ2-1,NA,TRBD2,CASSRWTSGGRIRSYNEQFF,TGTGCCAGCAGTCGCTGGACTAGCGGGGGGAGAATTCGCTCCTACAATGAGCAGTTCTTC
14,TRBV5-1,TRBJ1-3,NA,NA,CASKDRRRGNTIYF,TGCGCCAGCAAAGATCGCAGGAGGGGAAACACCATATATTTT
15,TRBV9,TRBJ2-1,few,NA,CASSPRPGSYNEQFF,TGTGCCAGCAGCCCAAGACCAGGCTCCTACAATGAGCAGTTCTTC
16,TRBV18,TRBJ2-2,NA,NA,CASSPPGVRGTGELFF,TGTGCCAGCTCACCACCGGGGGTGCGCGGCACCGGGGAGCTGTTTTTT
14,TRBV11-3,TRBJ1-6,NA,NA,CASSFSSTNSPLHF,TGTGCCAGCAGCTTCTCGAGTACTAATTCACCCCTCCACTTT
14,TRBV29-1,TRBJ1-1,once,NA,CSVLREARGTEAFF,TGCAGCGTTTTACGAGAGGCGAGGGGCACTGAAGCTTTCTTT
16,TRBV15,TRBJ2-7,NA,TRBD1,CATSSRTGVLSYEQYF,TGTGCCACCAGCAGCAGGACAGGGGTCCTCTCCTACGAGCAGTACTTC
13,TRBV10-1,TRBJ1-3,NA,NA,CASSETPGNTIYF,TGCGCCAGCAGTGAAACCCCTGGAAACACCATATATTTT
16,TRBV7-9,TRBJ2-3,NA,TRBD1,CASSFLIGQGTGTQYF,TGTGCCAGCAGCTTTTTAATTGGACAGGGAACGGGTACGCAGTATTTT
15,TRBV18,TRBJ1-1,NA,NA,CASSPFGTGNTEAFF,TGTGCCAGCTCACCATTTGGGACGGGGAACACTGAAGCTTTCTTT
12,TRBV29-1,TRBJ2-5,NA,NA,CSVEALSGTQYF,TGCAGCGTTGAAGCCCTCAGCGGGACCCAGTACTTC
16,TRBV7-2,TRBJ2-2,NA,NA,CASSGSSHRGTGELFF,TGTGCCAGCAGCGGTTCTAGCCACCGGGGCACCGGGGAGCTGTTTTTT
13,TRBV6-1,TRBJ1-1,NA,NA,CASSRSWGTEAFF,TGTGCCAGCAGTAGGAGCTGGGGCACTGAAGCTTTCTTT
15,TRBV7-2,TRBJ2-3,NA,NA,CASSSGPDLTDTQYF,TGTGCCAGCAGCTCTGGACCTGACTTAACAGATACGCAGTATTTT
13,TRBV5-1,TRBJ1-1,NA,NA,CASSLGRNTEAFF,TGCGCCAGCAGCTTGGGACGGAACACTGAAGCTTTCTTT